This TCR beta chain comes out of a study of blood T cell repertoires in COVID-19. Germline values: CDR1 SGHNT, CDR2 YYREEE (reference sequence). Germline trimming cut 3 bases from V and 5 bases from J; bases unmatched to any gene: 18. The CDR3 runs 18 residues. TCRdb keeps only in-frame clones here, not all; method: immunoSEQ multiplex PCR. The sample lists fewer than 500,000 clones, approximately 90% occurring once. This chain joins TRBV5-4 and TRBJ2-3; TRBD2 aligns across 7 bases. The receptor was isolated from a woman in her 30s with acute or convalescent COVID-19. What was sequenced was peripheral blood. The CDR3 is CASSSPRPTGLDVDTQYF. The CDR3 DNA follows: TGTGCCAGCAGCTCACCGCGGCCGACTGGACTAGATGTAGATACGCAGTATTTT.